Listed here are 2 T cell receptor beta chains from one sample, sequenced in a study of shared clonotypes between healthy human individuals (dated by TCRdb to the early 2020s). The library was prepared using the immunoSEQ multiplex PCR assay. In TCRdb, the immuneACCESS table is reduced to in-frame sequences with V and J assigned. These tables do not hold every clone; where another copy was compared, an unresolved V gene accounts for under half, and the others remain unexplained. Recorded for this sample are approximately 1.5 million clones; less than 99% of them occurred a single time. The leading ten clones occupy roughly 0.36% of the sample. The material sequenced was naive CD4+ T cells sorted from blood. What the cell subset or site label conveys for this sample: CD45RA+ positively selected. These receptors originate from a man in his thirties or forties in good health.

The genes are TRBV6-5 and TRBJ2-3, with 8 bases matching TRBD2. The junction had 7 bases not matched to a gene; V was cut back by 4 bases and J by 1 base. This CDR3 is 16 amino acids long. Germline loops: CDR1 MNHEY, CDR2 SVGAGI. The CDR3 DNA follows: TGTGCCAGCAGTTGGGTCTTGACTAGCGGCACAGATACGCAGTATTTT. This sequence encodes CASSWVLTSGTDTQYF.

The chain recombines TRBV7-2 with TRBJ1-5; the D is unclear. Trimming shortened V by 3 bases and J by 4 bases, and 7 bases separated the two germline ends. This CDR3 has 13 amino acids. CDR1 is SGHTA, CDR2 FQGNSA, per germline. CDR3 loop: CASSFHVNQPQHF. In nucleotides, the CDR3 is TGTGCCAGCAGCTTTCATGTTAATCAGCCCCAGCATTTT.